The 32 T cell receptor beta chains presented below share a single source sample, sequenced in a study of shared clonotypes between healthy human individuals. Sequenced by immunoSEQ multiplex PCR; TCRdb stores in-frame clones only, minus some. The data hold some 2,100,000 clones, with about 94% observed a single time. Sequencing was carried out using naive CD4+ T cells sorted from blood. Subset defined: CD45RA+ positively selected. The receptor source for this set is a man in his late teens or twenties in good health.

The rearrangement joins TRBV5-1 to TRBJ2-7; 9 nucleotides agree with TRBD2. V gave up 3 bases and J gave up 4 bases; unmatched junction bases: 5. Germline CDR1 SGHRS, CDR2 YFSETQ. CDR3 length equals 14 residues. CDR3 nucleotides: TGCGCCAGCAGCTCTGTTGGACTAGCGTACGAGCAGTACTTC. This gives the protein CASSSVGLAYEQYF.

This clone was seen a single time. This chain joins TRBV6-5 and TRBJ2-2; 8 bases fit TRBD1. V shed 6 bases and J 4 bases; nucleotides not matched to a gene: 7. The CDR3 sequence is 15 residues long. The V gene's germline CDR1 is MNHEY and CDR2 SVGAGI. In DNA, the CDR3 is TGTGCCAGCAGCCCCCGACAGGGGAGCACCGGGGAGCTGTTTTTT. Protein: CASSPRQGSTGELFF.

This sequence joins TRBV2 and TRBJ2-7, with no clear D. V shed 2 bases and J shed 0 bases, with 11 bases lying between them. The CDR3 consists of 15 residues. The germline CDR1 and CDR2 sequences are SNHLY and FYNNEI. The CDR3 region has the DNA TGTGCCAGCAGTGAACAGATAAGGTTCTCCTACGAGCAGTACTTC. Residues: CASSEQIRFSYEQYF.

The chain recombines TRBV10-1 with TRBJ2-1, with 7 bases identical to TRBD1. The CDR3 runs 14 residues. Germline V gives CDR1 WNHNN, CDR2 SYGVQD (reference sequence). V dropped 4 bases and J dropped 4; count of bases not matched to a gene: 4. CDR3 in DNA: TGCGCCAGCAGTGGGGGACAGCTGTACAATGAGCAGTTCTTC. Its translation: CASSGGQLYNEQFF.

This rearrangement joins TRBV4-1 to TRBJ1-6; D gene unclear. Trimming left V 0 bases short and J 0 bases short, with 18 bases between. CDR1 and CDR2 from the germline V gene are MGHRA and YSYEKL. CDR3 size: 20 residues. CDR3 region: CASSQDVVSRPSSYNSPLHF. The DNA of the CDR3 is TGCGCCAGCAGCCAAGATGTGGTGAGCAGACCCAGCTCCTATAATTCACCCCTCCACTTT.

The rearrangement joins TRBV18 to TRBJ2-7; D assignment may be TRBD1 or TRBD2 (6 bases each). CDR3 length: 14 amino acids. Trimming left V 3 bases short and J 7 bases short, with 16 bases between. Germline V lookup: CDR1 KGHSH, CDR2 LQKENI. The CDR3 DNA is TGTGCCAGCTCACCGGTCGGGGGCTTGGGGGAGCAGTACTTC. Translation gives CASSPVGGLGEQYF.

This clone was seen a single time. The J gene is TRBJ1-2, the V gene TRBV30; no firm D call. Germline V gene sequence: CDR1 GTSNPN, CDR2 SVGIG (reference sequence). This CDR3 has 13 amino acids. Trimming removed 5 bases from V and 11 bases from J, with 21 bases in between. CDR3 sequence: CAWGPFLQVSYTF. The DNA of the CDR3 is TGTGCCTGGGGGCCGTTCCTACAAGTCTCTTACACCTTC.

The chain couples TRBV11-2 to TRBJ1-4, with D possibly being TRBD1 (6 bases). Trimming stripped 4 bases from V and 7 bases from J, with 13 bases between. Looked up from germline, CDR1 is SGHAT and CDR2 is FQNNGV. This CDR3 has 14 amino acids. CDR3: CASSSQGGAEKLFF. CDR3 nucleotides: TGTGCCAGCAGCTCACAGGGAGGTGCTGAAAAACTGTTTTTT.

The CDR3: CASSNLAGIEETQYF. The DNA of the CDR3 is TGTGCCAGTTCCAACTTAGCGGGGATAGAAGAGACCCAGTACTTC. The chain uses TRBV19 and TRBJ2-5, with 8 bases that match TRBD2. The CDR3 runs to 15 residues. CDR1 is LNHDA, CDR2 SQIVND, per germline (reference sequence). V was pared by 8 bases and J by 3 bases, with 11 bases of the junction left unmatched.

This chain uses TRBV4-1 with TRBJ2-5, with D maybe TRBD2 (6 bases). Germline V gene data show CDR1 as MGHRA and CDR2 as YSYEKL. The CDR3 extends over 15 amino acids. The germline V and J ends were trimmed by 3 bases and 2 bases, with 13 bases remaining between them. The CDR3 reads CASSQTGVSQETQYF. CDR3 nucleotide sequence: TGCGCCAGCAGCCAGACGGGGGTTTCTCAAGAGACCCAGTACTTC.

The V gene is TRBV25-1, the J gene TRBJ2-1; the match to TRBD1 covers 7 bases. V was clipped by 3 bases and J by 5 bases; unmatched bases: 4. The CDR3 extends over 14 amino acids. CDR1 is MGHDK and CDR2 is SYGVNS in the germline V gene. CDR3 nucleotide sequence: TGTGCCAGCAGTGAGACAGGGTTGGACAATGAGCAGTTCTTC. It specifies CASSETGLDNEQFF.

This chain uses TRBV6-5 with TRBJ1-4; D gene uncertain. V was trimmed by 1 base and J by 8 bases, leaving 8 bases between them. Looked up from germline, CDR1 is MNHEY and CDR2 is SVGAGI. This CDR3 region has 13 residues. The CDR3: CASSYYRAEKLFF. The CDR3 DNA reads TGTGCCAGCAGTTACTACCGGGCAGAAAAACTGTTTTTT.

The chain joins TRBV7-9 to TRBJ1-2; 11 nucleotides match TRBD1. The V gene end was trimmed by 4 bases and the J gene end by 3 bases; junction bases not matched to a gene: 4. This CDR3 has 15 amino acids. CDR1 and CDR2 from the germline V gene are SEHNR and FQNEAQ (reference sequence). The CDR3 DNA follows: TGTGCCAGCAGCTCCCCGGGACAGGGGGACTATGGCTACACCTTC. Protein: CASSSPGQGDYGYTF.

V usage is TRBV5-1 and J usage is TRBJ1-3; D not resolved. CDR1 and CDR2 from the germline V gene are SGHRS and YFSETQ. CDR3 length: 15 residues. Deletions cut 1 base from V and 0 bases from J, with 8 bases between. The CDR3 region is CASSLSPDSGNTIYF. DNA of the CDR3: TGCGCCAGCAGCTTGAGTCCCGACTCTGGAAACACCATATATTTT.

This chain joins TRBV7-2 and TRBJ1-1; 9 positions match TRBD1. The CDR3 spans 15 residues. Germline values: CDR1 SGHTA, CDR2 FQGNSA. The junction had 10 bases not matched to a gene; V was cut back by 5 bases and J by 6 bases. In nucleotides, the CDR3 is TGTGCCAGCAGCCCCGGGGACAGGGCGGAATCTGAAGCTTTCTTT. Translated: CASSPGDRAESEAFF.

The CDR3 loop reads CASSPLLAGAEAFF. CDR3 coding DNA: TGTGCCAGCTCACCCCTACTTGCGGGGGCTGAAGCTTTCTTT. This rearrangement joins TRBV18 to TRBJ1-1; D perhaps matches TRBD1 (5 bases). This CDR3 is built from 14 residues. Germline lookup yields CDR1 KGHSH and CDR2 LQKENI. Trimming removed 3 bases at V and 6 bases at J, with 14 bases between.

The CDR3 nucleotides are TGCGCCAGCAGCTTGCAGCTAGCGGCCTACAATGAGCAGTTCTTC. Protein product: CASSLQLAAYNEQFF. The V and J genes are TRBV5-1 and TRBJ2-1, with 7 bases that match TRBD2. The J segment lost 2 bases and the V segment lost 1 base, leaving 3 bases of the junction unmatched. The germline CDR1 and CDR2 sequences are SGHRS and YFSETQ. This CDR3 spans 15 amino acids.

The CDR3 sequence: CASRGGMDYGYTF. DNA of the CDR3: TGTGCCAGCAGGGGGGGGATGGACTATGGCTACACCTTC. The genes are TRBV2 and TRBJ1-2; D is possibly TRBD1 (5 bases). Germline CDR1 and CDR2: SNHLY and FYNNEI. Trimming pared 6 bases from V and 3 bases from J, leaving 11 bases between. The CDR3 runs to 13 residues.

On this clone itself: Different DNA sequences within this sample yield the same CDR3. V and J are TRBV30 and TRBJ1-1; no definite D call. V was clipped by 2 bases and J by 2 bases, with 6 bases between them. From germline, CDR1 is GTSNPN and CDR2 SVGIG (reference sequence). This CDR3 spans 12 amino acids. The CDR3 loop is CAWSPGNTEAFF. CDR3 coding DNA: TGTGCCTGGAGTCCGGGAAACACTGAAGCTTTCTTT.

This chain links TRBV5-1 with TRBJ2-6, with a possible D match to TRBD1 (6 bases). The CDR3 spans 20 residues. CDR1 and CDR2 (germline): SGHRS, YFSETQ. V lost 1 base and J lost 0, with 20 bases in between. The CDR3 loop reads CASSLRSTGYTSSGANVLTF. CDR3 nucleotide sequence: TGCGCCAGCAGCTTGAGGAGCACAGGGTATACCAGCTCTGGGGCCAACGTCCTGACTTTC. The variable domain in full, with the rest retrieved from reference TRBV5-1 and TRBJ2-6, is KAGVTQTPRYLIKTRGQQVTLSCSPISGHRSVSWYQQTPGQGLQFLFEYFSETQRNKGNFPGRFSGRQFSNSRSEMNVSTLELGDSALYLCASSLRSTGYTSSGANVLTFGAGSRLTVL.

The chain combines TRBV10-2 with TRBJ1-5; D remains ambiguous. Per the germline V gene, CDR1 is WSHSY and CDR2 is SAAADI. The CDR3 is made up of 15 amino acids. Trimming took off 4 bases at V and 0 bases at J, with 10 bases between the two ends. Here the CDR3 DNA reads TGCGCCAGCAGTGGGCGTACAGATAGCAATCAGCCCCAGCATTTT. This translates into CASSGRTDSNQPQHF.

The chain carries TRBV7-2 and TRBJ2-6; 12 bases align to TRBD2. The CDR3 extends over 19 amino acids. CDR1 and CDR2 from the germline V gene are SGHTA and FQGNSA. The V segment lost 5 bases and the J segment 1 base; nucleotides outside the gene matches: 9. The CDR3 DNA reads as TGTGCCAGCAGCCGACGCACCGGGACTAGCGGGTCTGGGGCCAACGTCCTGACTTTC. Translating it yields CASSRRTGTSGSGANVLTF.

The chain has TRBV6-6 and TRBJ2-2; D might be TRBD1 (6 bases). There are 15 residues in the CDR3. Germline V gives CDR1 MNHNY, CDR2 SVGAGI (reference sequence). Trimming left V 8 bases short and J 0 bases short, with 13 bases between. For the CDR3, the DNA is TGTGCCAGCTACCAACAGGGAACGAACACCGGGGAGCTGTTTTTT. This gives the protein CASYQQGTNTGELFF.

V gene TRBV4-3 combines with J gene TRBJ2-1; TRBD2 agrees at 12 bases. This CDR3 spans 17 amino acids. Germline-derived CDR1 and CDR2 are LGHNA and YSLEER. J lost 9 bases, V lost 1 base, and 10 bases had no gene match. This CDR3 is CASSQVLLAGGTGEQFF. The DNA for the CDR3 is TGCGCCAGCAGCCAAGTGTTACTAGCGGGAGGAACCGGTGAGCAGTTCTTC.

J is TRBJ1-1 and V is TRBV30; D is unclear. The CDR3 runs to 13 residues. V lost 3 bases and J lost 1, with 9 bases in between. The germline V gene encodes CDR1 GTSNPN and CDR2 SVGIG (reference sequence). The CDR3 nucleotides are TGTGCCTGGAGAGGCAGCACGAACACTGAAGCTTTCTTT. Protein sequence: CAWRGSTNTEAFF.

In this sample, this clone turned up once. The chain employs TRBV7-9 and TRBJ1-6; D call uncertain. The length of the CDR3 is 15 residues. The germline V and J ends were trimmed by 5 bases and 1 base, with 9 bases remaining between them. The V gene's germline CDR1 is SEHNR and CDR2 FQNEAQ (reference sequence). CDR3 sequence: CASSRNVSYNSPLHF. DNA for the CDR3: TGTGCCAGCAGCCGCAATGTGTCCTATAATTCACCCCTCCACTTT.

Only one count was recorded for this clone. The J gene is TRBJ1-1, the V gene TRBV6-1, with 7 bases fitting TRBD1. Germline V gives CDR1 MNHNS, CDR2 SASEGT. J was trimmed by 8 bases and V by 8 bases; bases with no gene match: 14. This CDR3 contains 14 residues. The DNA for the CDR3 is TGTGCCAGCGGAAATGACAGGGCGGGGAGCGAAGCTTTCTTT. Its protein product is CASGNDRAGSEAFF.

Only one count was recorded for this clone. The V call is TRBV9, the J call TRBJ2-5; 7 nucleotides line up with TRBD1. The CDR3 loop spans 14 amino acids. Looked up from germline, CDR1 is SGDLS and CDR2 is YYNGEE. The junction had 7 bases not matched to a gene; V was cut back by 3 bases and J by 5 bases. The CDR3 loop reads CASSASTGRETQYF. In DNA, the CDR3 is TGTGCCAGCAGCGCCTCGACAGGGCGGGAGACCCAGTACTTC.

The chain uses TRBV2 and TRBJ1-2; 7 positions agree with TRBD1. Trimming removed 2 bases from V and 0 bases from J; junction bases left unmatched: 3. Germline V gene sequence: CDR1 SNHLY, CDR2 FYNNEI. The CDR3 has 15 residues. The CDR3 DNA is TGTGCCAGCAGTGAACGTGGACAGGCTAACTATGGCTACACCTTC. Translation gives CASSERGQANYGYTF.

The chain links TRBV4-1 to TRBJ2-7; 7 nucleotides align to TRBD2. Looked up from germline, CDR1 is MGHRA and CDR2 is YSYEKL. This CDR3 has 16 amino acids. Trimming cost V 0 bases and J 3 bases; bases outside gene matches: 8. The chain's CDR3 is CASSQDWASGFYEQYF. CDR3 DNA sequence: TGCGCCAGCAGCCAAGATTGGGCTAGCGGATTCTACGAGCAGTACTTC.

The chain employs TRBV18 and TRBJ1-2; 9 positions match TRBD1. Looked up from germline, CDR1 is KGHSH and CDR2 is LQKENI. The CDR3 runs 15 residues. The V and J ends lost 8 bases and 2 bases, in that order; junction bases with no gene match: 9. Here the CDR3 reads CASQPGQGTNYGYTF. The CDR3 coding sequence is TGTGCCAGCCAACCGGGACAGGGAACAAACTATGGCTACACCTTC.

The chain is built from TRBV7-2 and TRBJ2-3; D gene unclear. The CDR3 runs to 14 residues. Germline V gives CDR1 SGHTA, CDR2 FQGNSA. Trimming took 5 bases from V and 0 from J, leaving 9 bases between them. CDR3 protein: CASSPAQSTDTQYF. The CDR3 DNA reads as TGTGCCAGCAGCCCGGCTCAGAGCACAGATACGCAGTATTTT. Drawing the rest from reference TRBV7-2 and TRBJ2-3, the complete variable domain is GAGVSQSPSNKVTEKGKDVELRCDPISGHTALYWYRQSLGQGLEFLIYFQGNSAPDKSGLPSDRFSAERTGGSVSTLTIQRTQQEDSAVYLCASSPAQSTDTQYFGPGTRLTVL.